The source of this TCR beta chain is a study of cytomegalovirus exposure and HLA in healthy donors. Whole-study results and caveats: Cytomegalovirus status was reportedly diagnosed by the classifier with high sensitivity and specificity. In an earlier analysis, productive rearrangement rates for most beta V segments clustered near 87% or 30%.

For this clone: The target antigen is unknown.

The PCR contained 60 Vbeta and 13 Jbeta primers. The protocol was immunoSEQ multiplex PCR, while the TCRdb copy is restricted to in-frame clones and leaves out a portion. The sample consists of 150,000 to 200,000 clones, roughly nine tenths of them appearing once. The germline V gene encodes CDR1 MNHEY and CDR2 SMNVEV (reference sequence). V trimming: 7 bases; J trimming: 10 bases; junction bases outside the gene matches: 10. This CDR3 has 15 amino acids. Material for sequencing was PBMCs. The chain has TRBV27 and TRBJ2-1, with 13 bases identical to TRBD2. The source of this sequence is a girl in the first two years of life in good health and CMV-seronegative. The CDR3 is CASTRTSGRVVEQFF. For the CDR3, the DNA is TGTGCCAGCACCAGAACTAGCGGGAGGGTGGTGGAGCAGTTCTTC.